This T cell receptor beta chain was documented in a study of cytomegalovirus exposure and HLA in healthy donors. Findings of the study overall: Several of the most significant clusters appeared, in a later analysis, to be linked to common viral pathogens. Later on, an analysis tied 15,000 to 20,000 TCR beta sequences to HLA alleles at 0.05 false discovery rate. Both high specificity and high sensitivity reportedly marked the classifier's diagnosis of cytomegalovirus status. Most TCR beta V segments were productive about 87% or about 30% of the time in an earlier analysis.

The germline V gene encodes CDR1 SGHVS and CDR2 FNYEAQ. V shed 5 bases and J shed 1 base, with 10 bases lying between them. This CDR3 is built from 14 residues. As for this clone: The antigen is unknown.

The study ran its PCR with 60 Vbeta and 13 Jbeta primers. The repertoire was sequenced with immunoSEQ multiplex PCR; TCRdb's copy has only in-frame clones and lacks some. The table includes about 100,000 clones, roughly 80% detected once. The V call is TRBV7-6, the J call TRBJ2-3; D is possibly TRBD1 (6 bases). Sequencing was done on a sample of PBMCs. The receptor was isolated from a man aged 40-49 years in good health and CMV-seropositive. The CDR3 DNA reads as TGTGCCAGCAGCACCTGGACAGGCACAGATACGCAGTATTTT. It is translated as CASSTWTGTDTQYF.